What follows are 19 T cell receptor beta chains derived from one specimen sequenced in a study of blood T cells in healthy people across ages. PCR was performed a second time for about 7 to 12 cycles using a sample-barcoded 5' primer and a J-beta primer mix. TCRdb analysed the 5' RACE reads with MiXCR anew, one entry per CDR3 protein. Of 750,000 to 950,000 distinct CDR3 sequences in the sample, roughly 26% were seen once. The sample also formed part of further work on T cells of mothers and their children.

Sequencing was done on a sample of blood. Source of these receptors: a boy between 10 and 17 years old in good health.

This clonotype has ten or more counts. The chain links TRBV27 to TRBJ2-7; the match to TRBD1 covers 8 bases. CDR1 MNHEY and CDR2 SMNVEV come from the germline V gene (reference sequence). CDR3 length: 13 amino acids. Losses at the gene ends were 3 bases for V and 4 bases for J; bases not matched to a gene: 2. The CDR3 reads CASSFRQGYEQYF. CDR3 DNA: TGTGCCAGCAGTTTTCGACAGGGGTACGAGCAGTACTTC.

This clonotype was counted only a few times. This sequence joins TRBV19 and TRBJ2-3; TRBD2 matches at 10 bases. This CDR3 region has 17 residues. V lost 4 bases, J lost 2 bases, and 9 bases stayed unmatched. Germline lookup yields CDR1 LNHDA and CDR2 SQIVND (reference sequence). The CDR3 nucleotides read TGTGCCAGTAGTACCTCTACTAGCGGGGTCCACACAGATACGCAGTATTTT. This codes for CASSTSTSGVHTDTQYF. Full variable domain (missing parts from reference TRBV19 and TRBJ2-3): DGGITQSPKYLFRKEGQNVTLSCEQNLNHDAMYWYRQDPGQGLRLIYYSQIVNDFQKGDIAEGYSVSREKKESFPLTVTSAQKNPTAFYLCASSTSTSGVHTDTQYFGPGTRLTVL.

The V call is TRBV10-3, the J call TRBJ1-1; 9 bases map to TRBD1. The CDR3 spans 17 residues. Germline CDR1 and CDR2: ENHRY and SYGVKD. V trimming: 4 bases; J trimming: 3 bases; junction bases outside the gene matches: 12. In nucleotides, the CDR3 is TGTGCCATCAGTGGACCCCGGGACAGGGATGGGGACACTGAAGCTTTCTTT. Translated: CAISGPRDRDGDTEAFF.

This clonotype was detected only a few times. The junction and the germline gene differ at one end; a read error may be behind it. The chain combines TRBV18 with TRBJ1-4; D not certain. CDR3 length: 14 amino acids. Germline CDR1 is KGHSH and CDR2 is LQKENI. The CDR3 spells CASSPLSTNEKLFF. The CDR3 DNA follows: TGCGCCAGCTCACCGCTCTCAACTAATGAAAAACTGTTTTTT. Complete variable domain (other parts from reference TRBV18 and TRBJ1-4): NAGVMQNPRHLVRRRGQEARLRCSPMKGHSHVYWYRQLPEEGLKFMVYLQKENIIDESGMPKERFSAEFPKEGPSILRIQQVVRGDSAAYFCASSPLSTNEKLFFGSGTQLSVL.

The DNA for the CDR3 is TGCAGCGTTGGGGGACGCTTAAGGAATGAAAAACTGTTTTTT. This translates into CSVGGRLRNEKLFF. J is TRBJ1-4 and V is TRBV29-1, with D maybe TRBD1 (5 bases). With 4 bases removed from V and 5 bases from J, the gap between germline ends came to 14 bases. The CDR3 loop spans 14 amino acids. Germline-derived CDR1 and CDR2 are SQVTM and ANQGSEA.

This clonotype showed up just a few times. For the CDR3, the DNA is TGTGCCAGCAGCCCCCAGGGCCAGGCAGAGACCCAGTACTTC. Its translation: CASSPQGQAETQYF. The chain recombines TRBV9 with TRBJ2-5, with D perhaps TRBD1 (5 bases). CDR1 and CDR2 (germline): SGDLS, YYNGEE. This CDR3 spans 14 amino acids. Trimming left V 4 bases short and J 4 bases short, with 14 bases between.

This clonotype has ten or more counts. The V and J genes are TRBV28 and TRBJ2-2, with D perhaps matching TRBD1 (5 bases). CDR1 is MDHEN, CDR2 SYDVKM, per germline. The V end lost 2 bases, the J end lost 6 bases, and 7 bases lay between the germline ends. CDR3 length: 13 residues. This CDR3 reads CASSLAGSGELFF. CDR3 sequence (DNA): TGTGCCAGCAGTTTAGCAGGGTCCGGGGAGCTGTTTTTT.

The chain employs TRBV6-5 and TRBJ1-6; weak D call: TRBD1 (5 bases). The V gene lost 0 bases and the J gene lost 7 bases, with 10 bases spanning the gap. The germline V gene encodes CDR1 MNHEY and CDR2 SVGAGI. CDR3 length equals 15 residues. The CDR3 coding sequence is TGTGCCAGCAGTTACTCCGTGGGGGGAAATTCACCCCTCCACTTT. This encodes CASSYSVGGNSPLHF.

The gene calls are TRBV5-1 and TRBJ2-4; perhaps TRBD1 as D (5 bases). Germline V lookup: CDR1 SGHRS, CDR2 YFSETQ. CDR3 length: 15 residues. Trimming removed 0 bases at V and 4 bases at J, with 11 bases between. CDR3 sequence: CASSLAQAGKNIQYF. CDR3 coding DNA: TGCGCCAGCAGCTTGGCCCAAGCAGGGAAAAACATTCAGTACTTC.

The sample holds a few counts of this clonotype. This rearrangement joins TRBV5-1 to TRBJ2-7, with 11 positions matching TRBD2. J was trimmed by 3 bases and V by 4 bases; bases with no gene match: 6. The germline gives CDR1 SGHRS, CDR2 YFSETQ. There are 15 residues in the CDR3. CDR3 sequence reads: CASSLTSGVGYEQYF. The CDR3 DNA follows: TGCGCCAGCAGCCTGACTAGCGGGGTAGGCTACGAGCAGTACTTC.

This clonotype was seen more than once but under ten times. This chain links TRBV19 with TRBJ1-6; D is possibly TRBD1 (5 bases). V lost 6 bases and J 8 bases, leaving 5 bases between the germline ends. Germline assignment: CDR1 LNHDA and CDR2 SQIVND (reference sequence). The CDR3 loop spans 11 amino acids. The CDR3 protein is CASRGDSPLHF. In nucleotides, the CDR3 is TGTGCCAGTAGGGGGGATTCACCCCTCCACTTT.

Note on this clonotype: The germline gene is not matched at one end of the junction; a read error may be the cause. V and J are TRBV29-1 and TRBJ2-5, with 8 bases identical to TRBD2. CDR1 is SQVTM and CDR2 is ANQGSEA in the germline V gene. There are 12 residues in the CDR3. The CDR3 DNA reads as TGCAGCGGCCTAAGCGGGGGTGATGAGCACTTCTTC. It specifies CSGLSGGDEHFF.

The rearrangement joins TRBV5-1 to TRBJ2-5, with 7 bases aligning to TRBD2. Germline V gene lookup returns CDR1 SGHRS and CDR2 YFSETQ. This CDR3 is 16 amino acids long. Unmatched junction bases numbered 6, after V lost 0 bases and J lost 1 base. CDR3 DNA sequence: TGCGCCAGCAGCTTGGAGGCTAGCGGTATCCAAGAGACCCAGTACTTC. It yields the protein CASSLEASGIQETQYF.

V usage is TRBV6-1 and J usage is TRBJ1-4; 11 bases match TRBD1. CDR1 is MNHNS and CDR2 is SASEGT in the germline V gene. The V and J ends lost 6 bases and 7 bases, in that order; junction bases with no gene match: 4. The CDR3 runs 14 residues. The CDR3 is CASSVGQGGEKLFF. The CDR3 coding sequence is TGTGCCAGCAGCGTGGGACAGGGGGGTGAAAAACTGTTTTTT.

The table lists this clonotype with a few counts. V gene TRBV29-1 combines with J gene TRBJ2-5; no definite D call. Trimming cost V 6 bases and J 2 bases, with 13 bases left between them. This CDR3 is 13 amino acids long. Germline V CDR1 and CDR2: SQVTM, ANQGSEA. The CDR3 sequence: CSVAIGVQETQYF. CDR3 DNA sequence: TGCAGCGTGGCCATTGGGGTTCAAGAGACCCAGTACTTC.

A few counts support this clonotype. V is TRBV24-1 and J is TRBJ2-5; maybe TRBD1 (5 bases). With the DNA end fitting TRBJ2-1 better, the J assignment may be wrong. CDR1 is KGHDR and CDR2 is SFDVKD in the germline V gene. The CDR3 covers 14 residues. This chain's CDR3 is CATSAQGPDNEQFF. CDR3 nucleotides: TGTGCCACCAGTGCCCAGGGCCCGGACAATGAGCAGTTCTTC.

Only a few counts were recorded for this clonotype. The chain uses TRBV11-1 and TRBJ2-1; D gene ambiguous. The CDR3 is made up of 20 amino acids. CDR1 and CDR2 from the germline V gene are SGHAT and FQDESV (reference sequence). V was cut by 5 bases and J by 0 bases, with 26 bases left in between. CDR3 residues: CASSPSNSPVPLNSYNEQFF. The CDR3 bases are TGTGCCAGCAGCCCAAGCAACTCCCCTGTGCCCCTTAACTCCTACAATGAGCAGTTCTTC. Complete variable domain (other parts from reference TRBV11-1 and TRBJ2-1): EAEVAQSPRYKITEKSQAVAFWCDPISGHATLYWYRQILGQGPELLVQFQDESVVDDSQLPKDRFSAERLKGVDSTLKIQPAELGDSAMYLCASSPSNSPVPLNSYNEQFFGPGTRLTVL.

The genes are TRBV6-1 and TRBJ2-7, with 7 bases matching TRBD1. The CDR3 totals 16 residues. Germline V gives CDR1 MNHNS, CDR2 SASEGT. Germline trimming cut 1 base from V and 9 bases from J; bases unmatched to any gene: 15. The CDR3 spells CASSEGRGGGRSSQYF. CDR3 coding DNA: TGTGCCAGCAGTGAAGGGAGAGGGGGCGGCCGCTCGTCGCAGTACTTC.

This clonotype was recorded a few times. This chain connects TRBV5-1 to TRBJ2-3; TRBD2 aligns across 7 bases. This CDR3 contains 15 residues. V lost 4 bases and J lost 3; bases outside the gene matches: 8. Germline values: CDR1 SGHRS, CDR2 YFSETQ. CDR3 loop: CASSRRLADTDTQYF. CDR3 in DNA: TGCGCCAGCAGCCGCCGGCTAGCGGATACAGATACGCAGTATTTT. Full variable domain (rest looked up from reference TRBV5-1 and TRBJ2-3): KAGVTQTPRYLIKTRGQQVTLSCSPISGHRSVSWYQQTPGQGLQFLFEYFSETQRNKGNFPGRFSGRQFSNSRSEMNVSTLELGDSALYLCASSRRLADTDTQYFGPGTRLTVL.